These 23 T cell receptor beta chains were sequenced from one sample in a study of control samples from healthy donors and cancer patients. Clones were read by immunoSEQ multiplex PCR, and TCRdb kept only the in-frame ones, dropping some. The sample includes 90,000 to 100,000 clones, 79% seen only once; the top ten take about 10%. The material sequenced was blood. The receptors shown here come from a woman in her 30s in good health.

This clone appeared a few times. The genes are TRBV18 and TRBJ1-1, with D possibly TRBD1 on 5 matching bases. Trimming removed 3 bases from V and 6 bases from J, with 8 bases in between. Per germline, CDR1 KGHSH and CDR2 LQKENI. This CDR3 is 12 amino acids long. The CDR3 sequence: CASSPGGAEAFF. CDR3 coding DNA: TGTGCCAGCTCACCTGGGGGGGCTGAAGCTTTCTTT.

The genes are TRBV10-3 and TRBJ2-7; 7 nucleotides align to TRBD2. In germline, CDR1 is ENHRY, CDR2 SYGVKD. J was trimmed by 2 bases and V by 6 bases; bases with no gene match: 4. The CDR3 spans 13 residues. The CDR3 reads CAISSGLTYEQYF. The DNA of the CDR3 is TGTGCCATCAGCTCGGGACTAACCTACGAGCAGTACTTC.

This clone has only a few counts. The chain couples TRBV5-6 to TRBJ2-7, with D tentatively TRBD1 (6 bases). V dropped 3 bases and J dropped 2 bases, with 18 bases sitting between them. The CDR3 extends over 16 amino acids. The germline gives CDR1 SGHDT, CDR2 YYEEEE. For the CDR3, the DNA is TGTGCCAGCAGCTGGTCAGGGGCGAGAACCACCTACGAGCAGTACTTC. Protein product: CASSWSGARTTYEQYF. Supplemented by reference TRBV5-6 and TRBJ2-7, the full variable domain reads DAGVTQSPTHLIKTRGQQVTLRCSPKSGHDTVSWYQQALGQGPQFIFQYYEEEERQRGNFPDRFSGHQFPNYSSELNVNALLLGDSALYLCASSWSGARTTYEQYFGPGTRLTVT.

The CDR3 DNA sequence: TGCGCCAGCAGCCAAGATATGTCGGAGAACACTGAAGCTTTCTTT. Translating gives CASSQDMSENTEAFF. This sequence joins TRBV4-3 and TRBJ1-1; no reliable D call. This CDR3 is 15 amino acids long. The V end was cut by 0 bases, the J end by 1 base, with 9 bases between. The germline V gene encodes CDR1 LGHNA and CDR2 YSLEER.

DNA of the CDR3: TGTGCCTGGAGTGTAATGGTTACAGATACGCAGTATTTT. Its translation: CAWSVMVTDTQYF. The gene calls are TRBV30 and TRBJ2-3; D is uncertain. Germline V lookup: CDR1 GTSNPN, CDR2 SVGIG (reference sequence). This CDR3 has 13 amino acids. The V end was cut by 0 bases, the J end by 3 bases, with 7 bases between.

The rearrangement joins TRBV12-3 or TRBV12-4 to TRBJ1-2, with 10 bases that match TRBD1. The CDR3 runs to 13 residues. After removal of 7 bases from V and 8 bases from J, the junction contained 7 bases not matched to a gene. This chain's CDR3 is CASTTGGAMGYTF. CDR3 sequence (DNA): TGTGCCAGCACGACAGGGGGCGCGATGGGCTACACCTTC.

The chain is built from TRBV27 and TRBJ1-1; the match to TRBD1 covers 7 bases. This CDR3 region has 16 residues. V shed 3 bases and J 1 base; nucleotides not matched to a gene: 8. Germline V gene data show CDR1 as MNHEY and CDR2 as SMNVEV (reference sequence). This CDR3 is CASSLPGDSPNTEAFF. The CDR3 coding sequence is TGTGCCAGCAGTTTGCCTGGGGACAGCCCGAACACTGAAGCTTTCTTT.

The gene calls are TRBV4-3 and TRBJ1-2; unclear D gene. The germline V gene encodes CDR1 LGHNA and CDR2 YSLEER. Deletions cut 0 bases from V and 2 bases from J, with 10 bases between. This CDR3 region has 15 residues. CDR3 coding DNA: TGCGCCAGCAGCCAAGATTACGGTGGGAACTATGGCTACACCTTC. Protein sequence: CASSQDYGGNYGYTF.

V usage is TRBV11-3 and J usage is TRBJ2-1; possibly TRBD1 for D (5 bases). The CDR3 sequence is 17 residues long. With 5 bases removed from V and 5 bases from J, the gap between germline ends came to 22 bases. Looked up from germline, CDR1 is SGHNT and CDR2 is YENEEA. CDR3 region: CASSPSVGQGLDNEQFF. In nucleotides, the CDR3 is TGTGCCAGCAGCCCATCGGTCGGGCAGGGCCTCGACAATGAGCAGTTCTTC.

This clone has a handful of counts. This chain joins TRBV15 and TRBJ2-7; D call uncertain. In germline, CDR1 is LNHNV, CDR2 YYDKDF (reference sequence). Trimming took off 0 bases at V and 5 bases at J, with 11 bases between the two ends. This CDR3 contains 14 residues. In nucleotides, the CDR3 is TGTGCCACCAGCAGAGATCAATGGGGTAACGAGCAGTACTTC. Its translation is CATSRDQWGNEQYF.

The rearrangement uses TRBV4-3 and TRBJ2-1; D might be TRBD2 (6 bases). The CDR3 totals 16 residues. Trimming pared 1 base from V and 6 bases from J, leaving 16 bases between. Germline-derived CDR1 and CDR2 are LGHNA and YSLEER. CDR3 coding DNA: TGCGCCAGCAGCCAAGTCCCGACGCTGGGGGGCAATGAGCAGTTCTTC. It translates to CASSQVPTLGGNEQFF.

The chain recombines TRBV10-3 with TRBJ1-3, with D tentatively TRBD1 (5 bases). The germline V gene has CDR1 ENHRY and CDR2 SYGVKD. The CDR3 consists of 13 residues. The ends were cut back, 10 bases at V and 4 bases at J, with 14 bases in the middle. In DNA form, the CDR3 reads TGTGCCACCCTTCAGGGATCCGGAAACACCATATATTTT. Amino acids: CATLQGSGNTIYF.

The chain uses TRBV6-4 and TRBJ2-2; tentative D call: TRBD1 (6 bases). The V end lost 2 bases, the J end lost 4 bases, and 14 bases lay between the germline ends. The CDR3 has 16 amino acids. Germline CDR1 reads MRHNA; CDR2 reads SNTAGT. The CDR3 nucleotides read TGTGCCAGCAGTGACCCCTGGGACAAGAGCACCGGGGAGCTGTTTTTT. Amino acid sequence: CASSDPWDKSTGELFF.

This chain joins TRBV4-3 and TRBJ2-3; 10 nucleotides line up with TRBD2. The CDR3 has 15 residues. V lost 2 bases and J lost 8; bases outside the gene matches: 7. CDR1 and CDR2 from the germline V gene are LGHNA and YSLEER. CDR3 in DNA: TGCGCCAGCAGCCAACACAGCGGGGGGGTCAGTACGCAGTATTTT. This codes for CASSQHSGGVSTQYF.

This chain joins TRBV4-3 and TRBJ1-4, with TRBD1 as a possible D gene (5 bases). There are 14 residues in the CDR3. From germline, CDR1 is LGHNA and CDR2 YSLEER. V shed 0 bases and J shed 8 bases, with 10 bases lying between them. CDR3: CASSQEWGREKLFF. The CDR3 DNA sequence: TGCGCCAGCAGCCAAGAGTGGGGACGGGAAAAACTGTTTTTT.

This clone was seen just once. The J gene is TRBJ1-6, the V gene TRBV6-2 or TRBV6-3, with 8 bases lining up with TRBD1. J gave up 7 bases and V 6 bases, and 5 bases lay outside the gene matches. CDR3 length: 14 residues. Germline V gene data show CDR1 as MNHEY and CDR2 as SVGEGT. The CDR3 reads CASSLAGGNSPLHF. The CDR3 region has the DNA TGTGCCAGCAGCCTGGCAGGGGGCAATTCACCCCTCCACTTT.

The CDR3 DNA follows: TGTGCCAGCGGAGGACGGAGGAGTGTGGATGAGCAGTTCTTC. Protein: CASGGRRSVDEQFF. This chain connects TRBV6-6 to TRBJ2-1; the D gene is possibly TRBD2 (5 bases). Germline assignment: CDR1 MNHNY and CDR2 SVGAGI (reference sequence). Trimming left V 8 bases short and J 8 bases short, with 19 bases between. The CDR3 length is 14 residues.

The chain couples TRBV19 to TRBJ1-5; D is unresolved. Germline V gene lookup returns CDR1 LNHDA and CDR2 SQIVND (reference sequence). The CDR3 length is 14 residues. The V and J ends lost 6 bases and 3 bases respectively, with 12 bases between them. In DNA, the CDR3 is TGTGCCAGTAGCTTTAGGGCGCCCAATCAGCCCCAGCATTTT. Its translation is CASSFRAPNQPQHF.

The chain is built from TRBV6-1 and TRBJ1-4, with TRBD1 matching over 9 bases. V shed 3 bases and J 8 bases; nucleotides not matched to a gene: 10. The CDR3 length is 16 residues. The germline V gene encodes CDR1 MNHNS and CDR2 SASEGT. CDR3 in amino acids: CASSETDRGAQEKLFF. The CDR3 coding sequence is TGTGCCAGCAGTGAGACGGACAGGGGAGCTCAGGAAAAACTGTTTTTT.

The CDR3 nucleotides are TGTGCCTGGAGTGTATTGACAGGGGGCATGGCTTTCTTT. Amino acids: CAWSVLTGGMAFF. This chain uses TRBV30 with TRBJ1-1, with 10 bases lining up with TRBD1. J lost 11 bases, V lost 0 bases, and 6 bases had no gene match. Germline V CDR1 and CDR2: GTSNPN, SVGIG (reference sequence). The CDR3 is 13 residues long.

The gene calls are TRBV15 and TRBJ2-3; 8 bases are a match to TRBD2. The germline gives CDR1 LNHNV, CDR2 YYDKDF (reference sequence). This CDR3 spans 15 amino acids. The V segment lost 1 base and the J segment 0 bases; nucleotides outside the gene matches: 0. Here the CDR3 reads CATSRAGGSTDTQYF. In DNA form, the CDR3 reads TGTGCCACCAGCAGAGCGGGGGGGAGCACAGATACGCAGTATTTT.

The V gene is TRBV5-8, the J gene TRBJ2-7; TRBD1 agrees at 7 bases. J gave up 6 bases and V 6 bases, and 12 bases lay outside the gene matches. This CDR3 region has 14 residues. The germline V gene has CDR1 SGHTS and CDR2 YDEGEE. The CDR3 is CASKHSDRVGEQYF. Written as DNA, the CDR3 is TGTGCCAGCAAGCATAGCGACAGGGTTGGCGAGCAGTACTTC. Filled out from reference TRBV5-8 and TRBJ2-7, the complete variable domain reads EAGVTQSPTHLIKTRGQQATLRCSPISGHTSVYWYQQALGLGLQFLLWYDEGEERNRGNFPPRFSGRQFPNYSSELNVNALELEDSALYLCASKHSDRVGEQYFGPGTRLTVT.

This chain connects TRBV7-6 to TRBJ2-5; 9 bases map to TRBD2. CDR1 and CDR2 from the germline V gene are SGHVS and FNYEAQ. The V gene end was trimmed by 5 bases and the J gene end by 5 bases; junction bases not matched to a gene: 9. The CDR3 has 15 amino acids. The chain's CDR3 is CASSTPGGLAETQYF. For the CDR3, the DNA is TGTGCCAGCAGCACTCCAGGGGGACTAGCTGAGACCCAGTACTTC.